The rows below give T cell receptor beta chains drawn from one sample of a study of blood T cell repertoires in COVID-19. Libraries were prepared by immunoSEQ multiplex PCR; TCRdb keeps only in-frame clonotypes and omits some of them. The data show about 260,000 clones, with roughly 87% seen just once and 2.2% held by the top ten. The sample consisted of peripheral blood. All receptors come from a woman between 50 and 59 years old who had recovered from COVID-19. Both conserved end residues are part of each CDR3. Fields, in order: clone size, D gene, J gene, V gene, CDR3 DNA, CDR3 protein. D genes are given only for firm matches. Rows give clone size only sometimes, using once, few, many, or a class for an expanded clone.

NA,NA,TRBJ2-7,TRBV11-2,TGTGCCAGCAGCTTAAACAACCGCTACGAGCAGTACTTC,CASSLNNRYEQYF
few,TRBD2,TRBJ2-5,TRBV10-2,TGCGCCAGCAGTGGTGAAGCGGGAGGGTACCAAGAGACCCAGTACTTC,CASSGEAGGYQETQYF
NA,NA,TRBJ1-5,TRBV6-8,TGTGCCAGCAGTTACGGGGTCCAGGGAAATCAGCCCCAGCATTTT,CASSYGVQGNQPQHF
NA,TRBD2,TRBJ2-2,TRBV2,TGTGCCAGCAGCACTAGCGGGAGTTCCGGGGAGCTGTTTTTT,CASSTSGSSGELFF
NA,NA,TRBJ2-7,TRBV7-2,TGTGCCAGCACCCCCAGGACAGAATACGAGCAGTACTTC,CASTPRTEYEQYF
NA,NA,TRBJ2-7,TRBV3-1/TRBV3-2,TGTGCCAGCAGCCAAAATATTTACGAGCAGTACTTC,CASSQNIYEQYF
NA,NA,TRBJ2-3,TRBV3-1/TRBV3-2,TGTGCCAGCAGCCAAGATCAGGGAGATACGCAGTATTTT,CASSQDQGDTQYF
NA,NA,TRBJ1-1,TRBV7-2,TGTGCCAGCAGCTTCCGGATTGCAGGGAACACTGAAGCTTTCTTT,CASSFRIAGNTEAFF
once,NA,TRBJ1-5,TRBV5-6,TGTGCCAGCAGCTTGGGCGGGGATCAGCCCCAGCATTTT,CASSLGGDQPQHF
NA,NA,TRBJ2-5,TRBV5-4,TGTGCCAGCAGCTTGGGTTCTAGCCAGAAGGGGACCCAGTACTTC,CASSLGSSQKGTQYF
once,NA,TRBJ1-1,TRBV5-6,TGTGCCAGCAGCCCGGTAGTCGGGGCAGGGGACATGAACACTGAAGCTTTCTTT,CASSPVVGAGDMNTEAFF
NA,TRBD1,TRBJ2-7,TRBV5-1,TGCGCCAGCAGCCGGGACAGGGTTGGTGAGCAGTACTTC,CASSRDRVGEQYF
NA,NA,TRBJ2-7,TRBV5-1,TGCGCCAGCAGCGTGGAGATCCGGGCCTACGAGCAGTACTTC,CASSVEIRAYEQYF
NA,NA,TRBJ1-1,TRBV11-2,TGTGCCAGCAGCTTAGACTTATCGGGTATGACTGAAGCTTTCTTT,CASSLDLSGMTEAFF
once,TRBD1,TRBJ2-7,TRBV6-5,TGTGCCAGCAGCCACACCGGGACAGGGGGCTACGAGCAGTACTTC,CASSHTGTGGYEQYF
NA,NA,TRBJ1-1,TRBV11-3,TGTGCCCGAGGACAGCGGCTTTTCATGAACACTGAAGCTTTCTTT,CARGQRLFMNTEAFF
NA,NA,TRBJ2-3,TRBV7-7,TGTGCTAGCAGCTTAGGCTACTCAGATACGCAGTATTTT,CASSLGYSDTQYF
NA,TRBD1,TRBJ2-7,TRBV18,TGTGCCAGCTCACCGGGAGGACAGGGGACAGCCTACGAGCAGTACTTC,CASSPGGQGTAYEQYF
NA,NA,TRBJ2-5,TRBV5-1,TGCGCCAGCAGCTTTCTGGAGACCCAGTACTTC,CASSFLETQYF
few,NA,TRBJ1-2,TRBV7-3,TGTGCCAGCAGCTTAACCGGCAGGGGTGGCGGCTACACCTTC,CASSLTGRGGGYTF
NA,NA,TRBJ1-3,TRBV6-5,TGTGCCAGCCAGGGTTTCGGAAACACCATATATTTT,CASQGFGNTIYF
NA,NA,TRBJ1-2,TRBV7-9,TGTGCCAGCAGCTTACAGGGAGGGTCGCTTGGCTACACCTTC,CASSLQGGSLGYTF
NA,TRBD2,TRBJ2-1,TRBV30,TGTGCCTGGGAGCGGGGGGGCAGAGTAAATGAGCAGTTCTTC,CAWERGGRVNEQFF
NA,TRBD2,TRBJ2-3,TRBV11-3,TGTGCCAGCAGCCCTAGCGGGGGGGCCCAGGATACGCAGTATTTT,CASSPSGGAQDTQYF
NA,NA,TRBJ2-3,TRBV6-2/TRBV6-3,TGTGCCAGCAGTTACGCGAGGGGGTTGGGCACAGATACGCAGTATTTT,CASSYARGLGTDTQYF
NA,TRBD2,TRBJ2-1,TRBV19,TGTGCCAGTAAAGTAGCGGGGGGGCCGGGTGAGCAGTTCTTC,CASKVAGGPGEQFF
NA,TRBD2,TRBJ2-3,TRBV19,TGTGCCAGTAGTCCCGGACTAGCTAGCACAGATACGCAGTATTTT,CASSPGLASTDTQYF
NA,TRBD2,TRBJ2-3,TRBV20-1,TGCAGCGGGAGGTTAGATACGCAGTATTTT,CSGRLDTQYF
NA,TRBD1,TRBJ1-2,TRBV6-5,TGTGCCAGCACCCCCCGGGGACAGGCCTATGGCTACACCTTC,CASTPRGQAYGYTF
NA,TRBD1,TRBJ1-1,TRBV10-3,TGTGCCATCAGTGTAGGGGGCGAGAACACTGAAGCTTTCTTT,CAISVGGENTEAFF
NA,TRBD2,TRBJ2-2,TRBV7-9,TGTGCCAGCAGCTTTGGGCACTTAGCGGGAGGAACCGGGGAGCTGTTTTTT,CASSFGHLAGGTGELFF
NA,TRBD2,TRBJ2-7,TRBV18,TGTGCCAGCTCACCTGGGCTAGCGGGAGGTGTAGACTTGGTCTACGAGCAGTACTTC,CASSPGLAGGVDLVYEQYF
NA,NA,TRBJ1-1,TRBV19,TGTGCCAGTAGTTTCCGGACAGAGCTGAACACTGAAGCTTTCTTT,CASSFRTELNTEAFF
NA,NA,TRBJ2-1,TRBV24-1,TGTGCCACCAGTGATAGGAGCCTTAGCTCCTACAATGAGCAGTTCTTC,CATSDRSLSSYNEQFF
NA,TRBD2,TRBJ2-5,TRBV24-1,TGTGCCACCAGTGACGGTAGCGGGGGGAGGGAGACCCAGTACTTC,CATSDGSGGRETQYF
few,NA,TRBJ2-3,TRBV30,TGTGCCTGGAGTGTACCTAGGGGCGCCGGTTCAGATACGCAGTATTTT,CAWSVPRGAGSDTQYF
NA,NA,TRBJ1-3,TRBV16,TGTGCCAGCAGCCAAAATCCAGGCTCTGGAAACACCATATATTTT,CASSQNPGSGNTIYF
NA,TRBD1,TRBJ1-2,TRBV16,TGTGCCAGCAGCCAAAATCGTAACAGGGGGGCAAAAGGCTACACCTTC,CASSQNRNRGAKGYTF
NA,NA,TRBJ1-1,TRBV3-1/TRBV3-2,TGTGCCAGCACATGGGGGGGAAGTGGAACTGAAGCTTTCTTT,CASTWGGSGTEAFF
NA,NA,TRBJ1-2,TRBV30,TGTGCCTGGAGGGGCTATTTAGCTAACTATGGCTACACCTTC,CAWRGYLANYGYTF
NA,TRBD2,TRBJ2-7,TRBV30,TGTGCCTGGAGTGTACAAGCGGGATCCTACGAGCAGTACTTC,CAWSVQAGSYEQYF
NA,NA,TRBJ2-3,TRBV27,TGTGCCAGCAGTCCGACAGGTGTCCCAGATACGCAGTATTTT,CASSPTGVPDTQYF
NA,TRBD1,TRBJ2-3,TRBV27,TGTGCCAGCAGTTTATTCCAAGGGACAGGAACAGATACGCAGTATTTT,CASSLFQGTGTDTQYF